This T cell receptor (beta chain) was found in a study of blood T cell repertoires in COVID-19. Measured with immunoSEQ multiplex PCR; TCRdb has only the in-frame clones, and not every one. The sample lists under 250,000 clones, about 86% occurring once. The CDR3 runs to 15 residues. This clonotype was obtained from a man between 45 and 60 years old with active or convalescent COVID-19. V usage is TRBV21-1 and J usage is TRBJ1-1; the DNA was not used to check the table's D call, TRBD1. TRBV21-1 is classified as a pseudogene. Sequencing was done on a sample of peripheral blood. The CDR3, as DNA: TGTGCCAGCAACGATACAGGGGCGCGGGACACTGAAGCTTTCTTT. Residues: CASNDTGARDTEAFF.